A selection of T cell receptor beta chains follows, all from one sample in a study of T cells in Graves' hyperthyroidism and ophthalmopathy. Each CDR3 protein is one row after TCRdb ran MiXCR on the multiplex PCR reads. The sample yields roughly 380,000 distinct CDR3 sequences, approximately 15% seen once. Input material: blood. The source is a woman aged 55-70 years with Graves' hyperthyroidism. The CDR3 runs from the conserved cysteine through the conserved F or W.

J gene | CDR3 length | V gene | CDR3 protein
TRBJ2-1 | 17 | TRBV7-9 | CASRPFRTSGLYNEQFF
TRBJ2-5 | 13 | TRBV6-1 | CASGRTGQETQYF
TRBJ2-5 | 16 | TRBV6-2/TRBV6-3 | CASSSGLAGVGETQYF
TRBJ2-7 | 12 | TRBV2 | CASSGGGYEQYF
TRBJ1-5 | 12 | TRBV12-3/TRBV12-4 | CASTSRGGVQHF
TRBJ1-5 | 12 | TRBV19 | CASRAWDQPQHF
TRBJ1-1 | 13 | TRBV28 | CASSPTPELEAFF
TRBJ2-1 | 12 | TRBV7-9 | CALPGRGDEQFF
TRBJ2-3 | 11 | TRBV30 | CAWREGDTQYF
TRBJ1-6 | 15 | TRBV7-2 | CASSSDLGALGPLHF
TRBJ1-4 | 15 | TRBV24-1 | CATSDSTGQNEKLFF
TRBJ1-2 | 12 | TRBV24-1 | CATSEGRSGYTF
TRBJ1-5 | 14 | TRBV5-1 | CASSLDTSNQPQHF
TRBJ2-4 | 15 | TRBV28 | CASSGWGIGKNIQYF
TRBJ1-1 | 14 | TRBV12-3/TRBV12-4 | CASSLLVGDTEAFF